This section outlines one T cell receptor (beta chain) sequence together with its context. Its target is unknown. The source of the sample is a study of T cell repertoires in cytomegalovirus infection. V was trimmed by 1 base and J by 8 bases, leaving 11 bases between them. This CDR3 contains 13 residues. A single record per CDR3 protein comes from TCRdb applying MiXCR to the reads. Here the sample spans 80,000 or so distinct CDR3 sequences, approximately 42% being singletons. The chain joins TRBV12-3 or TRBV12-4 to TRBJ1-2, with unresolved D. This sequence was found in a human donor in good health (CMV status not recorded). Some clones in this sample may be carry-over from other donors' samples. The sequences come from CD8+ T cells from cultured PBMCs, collected from culture after CMV antigen stimulation. CDR3 nucleotide sequence: TGTGCCAGCAGTTTAGGGAAGGGCGGGGGCTACACCTTC. Translated, it gives CASSLGKGGGYTF.